These T cell receptor beta chains were read from a single sample in a study of blood T cell repertoires in COVID-19. Method: immunoSEQ multiplex PCR; TCRdb's copy keeps in-frame clones and lacks some. Of around 250,000 clones listed, 90% were seen once; the top ten hold over 4%. What was sequenced was PBMCs or T cells enriched from blood (not recorded which). The receptors were gathered from a woman in her thirties with acute COVID-19. The CDR3 runs from the conserved cysteine through the conserved F or W. D genes are given only for firm matches. The size entry is marked missing in some rows and otherwise reads once, few, many or a size class.

TGTGCCAGCAGCCAAGATTTCGGAGATAGCAATCAGCCCCAGCATTTT	CASSQDFGDSNQPQHF	TRBJ1-5	-	-	TRBV4-2
TGTGCCAGCAGCTCTCTCACAGATACGCAGTATTTT	CASSSLTDTQYF	TRBJ2-3	-	-	TRBV7-9
TGTGCCAGCAGTTACTACTTAGGACAGGGGGCCGACAATGAGCAGTTCTTC	CASSYYLGQGADNEQFF	TRBJ2-1	TRBD1	-	TRBV11-3
TGTGCCAGCAGTTTCGGGACAGCGGCATCCTACGAGCAGTACTTC	CASSFGTAASYEQYF	TRBJ2-7	TRBD1	-	TRBV27
TGCGCCAGCAGCATCGACCGGGACAGGGGAGCCTACGAGCAGTACTTC	CASSIDRDRGAYEQYF	TRBJ2-7	TRBD1	-	TRBV5-1
TGTGCCAGCAGCCAGGGGGGGTTAAGCCCCATATATTTT	CASSQGGLSPIYF	TRBJ1-3	-	-	TRBV3-1/TRBV3-2
TGTGCCAGCAGCCCGACAGCCCCGAATCAGCCCCAGCATTTT	CASSPTAPNQPQHF	TRBJ1-5	-	-	TRBV2
TGTGCCAGCAGTGAAGAGGGCGGGAGGGGGAATGAGCAGTTCTTC	CASSEEGGRGNEQFF	TRBJ2-1	TRBD2	-	TRBV2
TGTGCCAGCTCACCCCGACAGGGATCTGACTCCTACGAGCAGTACTTC	CASSPRQGSDSYEQYF	TRBJ2-7	TRBD1	few	TRBV18
TGTGCCACCAGTGAAGGACAGGATAATTCACCCCTCCACTTT	CATSEGQDNSPLHF	TRBJ1-6	TRBD1	-	TRBV24-1
TGTGCCAGCAGGCCAGGGTTTGATCAGCCCCAGCATTTT	CASRPGFDQPQHF	TRBJ1-5	-	-	TRBV28
TGTGCCAGCAGCCAAGAGGCGGGATCAACAGATACGCAGTATTTT	CASSQEAGSTDTQYF	TRBJ2-3	-	-	TRBV3-1/TRBV3-2
TGTGCCAGCAGCTACCAACAAGGGGCGTTCTCCTATAATTCACCCCTCCACTTT	CASSYQQGAFSYNSPLHF	TRBJ1-6	-	-	TRBV5-4
TGTGCCAGCAGCGTACTCGCGGGAGGGTTCAATGAGCAGTTCTTC	CASSVLAGGFNEQFF	TRBJ2-1	TRBD2	few	TRBV9
TGCGCCAGCAGTGCTGGTTCCAGCGGCACAGATACGCAGTATTTT	CASSAGSSGTDTQYF	TRBJ2-3	-	once	TRBV10-1
TGTGCCAGTAGTATCCAGGCCGCTAATGAAAAACTGTTTTTT	CASSIQAANEKLFF	TRBJ1-4	-	few	TRBV19
TGCGCCAGCAGCGCTAATTTCAACTATGGCTACACCTTC	CASSANFNYGYTF	TRBJ1-2	-	-	TRBV5-1
TGTGCCACAGCACCGGGACAGGCCTACAATGAGCAGTTCTTC	CATAPGQAYNEQFF	TRBJ2-1	TRBD1	once	TRBV24-1
TGTGCCAGCAGCCAAGAATCCGGGAAGTTTTGGAATGAGCAGTTCTTC	CASSQESGKFWNEQFF	TRBJ2-1	-	-	TRBV3-1/TRBV3-2
TGTGCCAGTAGTACCCCCGGGACAGGGCTCTACGAGCAGTACTTC	CASSTPGTGLYEQYF	TRBJ2-7	TRBD1	-	TRBV19
TGTGCCAGCAGCTTATGGGGGGGGAGGTTGGGCACTGAAGCTTTCTTT	CASSLWGGRLGTEAFF	TRBJ1-1	-	-	TRBV11-2
TGTGCCAGCAGCCCCTTGGACATCCGATTGGAGCAGTACTTC	CASSPLDIRLEQYF	TRBJ2-7	-	-	TRBV28
TGTGCCAGCAGCGAGCGATACTCTGGGGCCAACGTCCTGACTTTC	CASSERYSGANVLTF	TRBJ2-6	-	-	TRBV9
TGTGCCAGCTCACCACGTGAACTAGGGATGTACAATGAGCAGTTCTTC	CASSPRELGMYNEQFF	TRBJ2-1	-	-	TRBV18
TGTGCCATCAGTGAGTCGACCCTTCAGGATTCACCCCTCCACTTT	CAISESTLQDSPLHF	TRBJ1-6	-	-	TRBV10-3
TGTGCCAGCAGTCTCCGGGACAGGGTCACCGGGGAGCTGTTTTTT	CASSLRDRVTGELFF	TRBJ2-2	TRBD1	-	TRBV6-2/TRBV6-3
TGCAGCGTTTTGGACAGGGAGGAGATAAGCAATCAGCCCCAGCATTTT	CSVLDREEISNQPQHF	TRBJ1-5	TRBD1	-	TRBV29-1
TGTGCCAGCAGCCCGAGACTAGCGGATACCGGGGAGCTGTTTTTT	CASSPRLADTGELFF	TRBJ2-2	TRBD2	-	TRBV14
TGTGCCAGTAGTTCGGGACAGAGAATTACTGAGACTGGGGCCAACGTCCTGACTTTC	CASSSGQRITETGANVLTF	TRBJ2-6	TRBD1	-	TRBV19
TGCGCCAGCAGATCCAACCCTAGCGGGGGGATCTACAATGAGCAGTTCTTC	CASRSNPSGGIYNEQFF	TRBJ2-1	TRBD2	-	TRBV5-1
TGTGCCAGTAGTATCGGTGCGGACACCTACGAGCAGTACTTC	CASSIGADTYEQYF	TRBJ2-7	-	-	TRBV19
TGCAGCGTTGAAGAATTGGCAGGGGACTATGGCTACACCTTC	CSVEELAGDYGYTF	TRBJ1-2	-	few	TRBV29-1
TGTGCCAGCAGCCGGACTTCCTACGAGCAGTACTTC	CASSRTSYEQYF	TRBJ2-7	-	-	TRBV5-6
TGTGCCAGCAGTTACTCGGTGATACAGGGCTTGACTGAAGCTTTCTTT	CASSYSVIQGLTEAFF	TRBJ1-1	-	-	TRBV6-5
TGTGCCAGCAGCCAAGAACTAGTGACCTACAATGAGCAGTTCTTC	CASSQELVTYNEQFF	TRBJ2-1	-	-	TRBV4-2
TGTGCCAGCAGCCAATGGCGACTAGGGCGGGCAGAGACCCAGTACTTC	CASSQWRLGRAETQYF	TRBJ2-5	-	-	TRBV14
TGTGCCAGCAGTTTGAGGAACACTGAAGCTTTCTTT	CASSLRNTEAFF	TRBJ1-1	-	-	TRBV28
TGTGCCAGCAACTCGGGTAGCCACGAGCAGTACTTC	CASNSGSHEQYF	TRBJ2-7	-	-	TRBV5-6
TGTGCCAGCAGCCCAACCAGCGGGACAGGTTACAATGAGCAGTTCTTC	CASSPTSGTGYNEQFF	TRBJ2-1	-	-	TRBV3-1/TRBV3-2
TGTGCCAGCAGCGTCTCTAGCGGGAGGGCGCCCGGGGAGCTGTTTTTT	CASSVSSGRAPGELFF	TRBJ2-2	TRBD2	-	TRBV9
TGTGCCAGCAGACCTACAGGGGACTATGGCTACACCTTC	CASRPTGDYGYTF	TRBJ1-2	TRBD1	-	TRBV5-4
TGTGCCAGCAGTGAAGGATTGGGGGCGGCTAATGAAAAACTGTTTTTT	CASSEGLGAANEKLFF	TRBJ1-4	-	-	TRBV25-1
TGTGCCAGCAGCGCCCCGGGACAGTCCACTGAAGCTTTCTTT	CASSAPGQSTEAFF	TRBJ1-1	TRBD1	-	TRBV3-1/TRBV3-2
TGTGCCAGCAGTTACTCCGAGGGGAACACTGAAGCTTTCTTT	CASSYSEGNTEAFF	TRBJ1-1	-	once	TRBV6-5
TGTGCCAGCAGCGCAACCGGGACAGGGATCAATGAGCAGTTCTTC	CASSATGTGINEQFF	TRBJ2-1	TRBD1	-	TRBV9
TGTGCCAGCAGTAGCGGACAGGCAAATAATTCACCCCTCCACTTT	CASSSGQANNSPLHF	TRBJ1-6	TRBD1	-	TRBV27
TGTGCCAGCAGTCTGGGACAGGGGGCGCAAACCGTCACTGAAGCTTTCTTT	CASSLGQGAQTVTEAFF	TRBJ1-1	TRBD1	few	TRBV6-6
TGCAGCGTGGAACTAGTTAATGAGCAGTTCTTC	CSVELVNEQFF	TRBJ2-1	-	once	TRBV29-1